One sample yielded the 27 T cell receptor beta chains listed below, sequenced in a study of response to subunit inactivated influenza vaccine. Via MiXCR, TCRdb re-called the RT-PCR reads, giving one row per CDR3 protein. The sample holds 630,000 or so distinct CDR3 sequences, around a sixth seen once. Sample: PBMCs from blood, taken 11 to 12 days after vaccination. Receptors originate from a man in his forties or fifties who received an inactivated influenza vaccine.

This clonotype appeared many times. The V gene is TRBV7-9, the J gene TRBJ2-2, with D unresolved. There are 14 residues in the CDR3. V lost 1 base, J lost 4 bases, and 7 bases lay in between. Germline loops: CDR1 SEHNR, CDR2 FQNEAQ (reference sequence). The CDR3 bases are TGTGCCAGCAGCTTAGGGACCCTCACCGGGGAGCTGTTTTTT. It translates to CASSLGTLTGELFF.

The chain combines TRBV6-1 with TRBJ2-2, with 7 nucleotides matching TRBD2. V shed 8 bases and J 1 base; nucleotides not matched to a gene: 16. This CDR3 is 18 amino acids long. The germline CDR1 and CDR2 sequences are MNHNS and SASEGT. CDR3 protein: CASSTGLAASLNTGELFF. The CDR3, as DNA: TGTGCCAGCTCAACCGGGCTAGCGGCTTCACTGAACACCGGGGAGCTGTTTTTT.

Concerning this clonotype itself: A much larger clone is a single base away; this may be a read error. The chain has TRBV6-2 or TRBV6-3 and TRBJ2-7; 7 bases line up with TRBD2. CDR1 is MNHEY and CDR2 is SVGEGT in the germline V gene. CDR3 length: 17 residues. Trimming cost V 2 bases and J 7 bases; bases outside gene matches: 17. CDR3 in DNA: TGTGCCAGCAGTTACACGGGACGGAGAGGGACTACGGAAGAGCAGTACTTC. Protein product: CASSYTGRRGTTEEQYF.

The rearrangement uses TRBV6-2 or TRBV6-3 and TRBJ2-2, with no clear D. The ends were cut back, 6 bases at V and 8 bases at J, with 16 bases in the middle. CDR3 length: 14 residues. The germline gives CDR1 MNHEY, CDR2 SVGEGT. This chain's CDR3 is CASSPGASPGELFF. The CDR3 bases are TGTGCCAGCAGCCCGGGCGCCAGTCCTGGGGAGCTGTTTTTT.

This clonotype was observed a few times. The chain uses TRBV20-1 and TRBJ2-7, with a tentative D call TRBD2 (6 bases). CDR1 and CDR2 (germline): DFQATT, SNEGSKA (reference sequence). This CDR3 spans 13 amino acids. With 6 bases removed from V and 2 bases from J, the gap between germline ends came to 14 bases. The CDR3 region has the DNA TGCAGTGCCACAGCGGGCGGTCCCTACGAGCAGTACTTC. The encoded protein is CSATAGGPYEQYF.

This chain joins TRBV20-1 and TRBJ2-1; D gene uncertain. Trimming cost V 5 bases and J 6 bases, with 5 bases left between them. Germline CDR1 and CDR2: DFQATT and SNEGSKA (reference sequence). This CDR3 is 10 amino acids long. Written as DNA, the CDR3 is TGCAGTGCTGTCCGCAATGAGCAGTTCTTC. Its protein product is CSAVRNEQFF.

This clonotype turned up a few times. The chain employs TRBV7-9 and TRBJ2-5; 7 positions match TRBD2. Per the germline V gene, CDR1 is SEHNR and CDR2 is FQNEAQ (reference sequence). V gave up 5 bases and J gave up 4 bases; unmatched junction bases: 13. CDR3 size: 16 residues. The CDR3 sequence: CASSPRGGYGSETQYF. CDR3 DNA: TGTGCCAGCAGCCCCCGGGGAGGGTACGGCTCAGAGACCCAGTACTTC.

This clonotype was seen more than once but under ten times. CDR3 in amino acids: CASSLTSRQGDIQYF. The CDR3 DNA is TGTGCCAGCAGTCTAACGAGTCGACAGGGAGACATTCAGTACTTC. V usage is TRBV27 and J usage is TRBJ2-4; 7 positions agree with TRBD1. Germline CDR1 and CDR2: MNHEY and SMNVEV (reference sequence). After removal of 5 bases from V and 8 bases from J, the junction contained 12 bases not matched to a gene. This CDR3 is 15 amino acids long.

The CDR3 sequence: CASSLGQGARKETQYF. The DNA of the CDR3 is TGTGCCAGCAGCTTGGGACAGGGGGCGCGGAAAGAGACCCAGTACTTC. V is TRBV5-4 and J is TRBJ2-5; 10 bases match TRBD1. The CDR3 contains 16 residues. The germline V gene has CDR1 SGHNT and CDR2 YYREEE (reference sequence). J was trimmed by 3 bases and V by 0 bases; bases with no gene match: 5.

This clonotype was seen many times. The rearrangement joins TRBV12-3 or TRBV12-4 to TRBJ2-3, with D perhaps being TRBD1 or TRBD2 (5 bases each). V dropped 5 bases and J dropped 2 bases, with 11 bases sitting between them. There are 14 residues in the CDR3. Here the CDR3 DNA reads TGTGCCAGCAGTGACGGGACGGTCACAGATACGCAGTATTTT. It encodes CASSDGTVTDTQYF.

The chain links TRBV7-3 to TRBJ2-3, with D perhaps matching TRBD2 (5 bases). This CDR3 has 16 residues. The germline V and J ends were trimmed by 4 bases and 6 bases, with 20 bases remaining between them. Germline V gene sequence: CDR1 SGHTA, CDR2 FQGTGA. CDR3 in DNA: TGTGCCAGCAGCTCCGGGATCCGAGGCGGCGGGGATACGCAGTATTTT. It encodes CASSSGIRGGGDTQYF.

The J gene is TRBJ1-1, the V gene TRBV5-1; D is unresolved. CDR1 and CDR2 (germline): SGHRS, YFSETQ. The CDR3 spans 12 residues. Trimming shortened V by 0 bases and J by 10 bases, and 10 bases separated the two germline ends. In nucleotides, the CDR3 is TGCGCCAGCAGCTTGGGTTACGCAGGAGCTTTCTTT. It is translated as CASSLGYAGAFF.

In this sample, this clonotype turned up a few times. This chain connects TRBV7-2 to TRBJ2-7, with 11 nucleotides matching TRBD2. V lost 5 bases and J lost 6; bases outside the gene matches: 12. Germline V gene lookup returns CDR1 SGHTA and CDR2 FQGNSA. CDR3 length: 16 residues. This CDR3 reads CASSQIHSGRAAEQYF. The CDR3 bases are TGTGCCAGCAGCCAGATACATAGCGGGAGGGCCGCCGAGCAGTACTTC.

This clonotype has more than one count but fewer than ten. The chain employs TRBV4-3 and TRBJ1-4, with 9 bases identical to TRBD1. This CDR3 is built from 17 residues. V dropped 1 base and J dropped 3; count of bases not matched to a gene: 6. Looked up from germline, CDR1 is LGHNA and CDR2 is YSLEER. The CDR3 region is CASSQAIGTGPNEKLFF. The CDR3 DNA reads as TGCGCCAGCAGCCAAGCCATAGGGACAGGGCCTAATGAAAAACTGTTTTTT.

This clonotype has ten or more counts. The rearrangement links TRBV12-3 or TRBV12-4 to TRBJ2-2; 8 bases agree with TRBD2. Trimming at V came to 1 base and at J to 4 bases, leaving 8 bases not matched to a gene. This CDR3 is built from 17 residues. As DNA, the CDR3 is TGTGCCAGCAGTTTAGTCCGACTAGCGCTAAGCACCGGGGAGCTGTTTTTT. Translating gives CASSLVRLALSTGELFF.

This clonotype came up a few times. The chain joins TRBV24-1 to TRBJ2-5, with D possibly being TRBD1 (6 bases). CDR1 and CDR2 from the germline V gene are KGHDR and SFDVKD. CDR3 length: 14 amino acids. The ends were cut back, 4 bases at V and 3 bases at J, with 11 bases in the middle. DNA for the CDR3: TGTGCCACCAGTGACCAATACAGGGAAGAGACCCAGTACTTC. Translation: CATSDQYREETQYF.

Regarding this clonotype: A much more abundant neighbour one base away suggests this may be a read error. The chain couples TRBV30 to TRBJ2-4, with 8 bases identical to TRBD1. There are 14 residues in the CDR3. The germline CDR1 and CDR2 sequences are GTSNPN and SVGIG (reference sequence). The CDR3 nucleotides read TGTGCCTGGAAACCCGGGACAGGCTTAAACATTCAGAACTTC. Its protein is CAWKPGTGLNIQNF.

V and J are TRBV6-1 and TRBJ2-3; a possible D gene is TRBD1 (6 bases). Per germline, CDR1 MNHNS and CDR2 SASEGT. This CDR3 region has 14 residues. Trimming left V 11 bases short and J 1 base short, with 16 bases between. CDR3 in DNA: TGTGCCGTCCACGAGGACAGCCGCACAGATACGCAGTATTTT. Residues: CAVHEDSRTDTQYF.

V usage is TRBV5-1 and J usage is TRBJ2-1; 9 nucleotides match TRBD1. The CDR3 runs 14 residues. Germline values: CDR1 SGHRS, CDR2 YFSETQ. V gave up 3 bases and J gave up 2 bases; unmatched junction bases: 0. The CDR3 region is CASSWDRAYNEQFF. The CDR3, as DNA: TGCGCCAGCAGCTGGGACAGGGCCTACAATGAGCAGTTCTTC.

This clonotype was counted only a few times. V usage is TRBV29-1 and J usage is TRBJ2-1; no firm D call. V was trimmed by 4 bases and J by 7 bases, leaving 8 bases between them. The germline V gene encodes CDR1 SQVTM and CDR2 ANQGSEA. This CDR3 is 11 amino acids long. The DNA for the CDR3 is TGCAGCGTTGCTTCCGGGAATGAGCAGTTCTTC. Its protein is CSVASGNEQFF.

V is TRBV7-9 and J is TRBJ2-7; 8 bases are a match to TRBD1. The germline CDR1 and CDR2 sequences are SEHNR and FQNEAQ (reference sequence). Trimming removed 2 bases from V and 5 bases from J; junction bases left unmatched: 5. The CDR3 spans 14 residues. CDR3 residues: CASSLSNRGDEQYF. For the CDR3, the DNA is TGTGCCAGCAGCTTAAGTAACAGGGGGGACGAGCAGTACTTC.

This clonotype turned up a few times. CDR3 DNA: TGTGCCAGCAGTTTAGCGCTAGCGGATCAAGAGACCCAGTACTTC. The encoded protein is CASSLALADQETQYF. The chain links TRBV12-3 or TRBV12-4 to TRBJ2-5, with 7 nucleotides matching TRBD2. CDR3 length: 15 residues. V was pared by 0 bases and J by 2 bases, with 3 bases of the junction left unmatched.

This clonotype came up many times. The chain carries TRBV6-2 or TRBV6-3 and TRBJ2-7, with no clear D. The V and J ends lost 4 bases and 6 bases respectively, with 10 bases between them. Germline V CDR1 and CDR2: MNHEY, SVGEGT. CDR3 length: 12 residues. The CDR3 coding sequence is TGTGCCAGCAGTTTTGGAAGACTCGAGCAGTACTTC. It encodes CASSFGRLEQYF.

This clonotype has ten or more counts. This chain connects TRBV11-2 to TRBJ1-1; the D gene is possibly TRBD1 (6 bases). V lost 2 bases, J lost 1 base, and 8 bases lay in between. The CDR3 length is 14 residues. In germline, CDR1 is SGHAT, CDR2 FQNNGV. CDR3 amino acids: CASSLSRGNTEAFF. CDR3 coding DNA: TGTGCCAGCAGCTTAAGCAGGGGGAACACTGAAGCTTTCTTT.

This clonotype came up a few times. The CDR3 loop is CASSLAKSGELFF. Here the CDR3 DNA reads TGTGCCAGCAGCTTAGCCAAGAGCGGGGAGCTGTTTTTT. V usage is TRBV7-2 and J usage is TRBJ2-2, with D uncertain. V shed 0 bases and J shed 7 bases, with 6 bases lying between them. This CDR3 is built from 13 residues. Germline V lookup: CDR1 SGHTA, CDR2 FQGNSA.

V usage is TRBV5-1 and J usage is TRBJ1-2; D is perhaps TRBD1 (5 bases). CDR1 is SGHRS, CDR2 YFSETQ, per germline. Trimming removed 1 base at V and 7 bases at J, with 14 bases between. The CDR3 has 14 amino acids. Written as DNA, the CDR3 is TGCGCCAGCAGCTTGTCGGGGGGGGAGGCTGGCTACACCTTC. It encodes CASSLSGGEAGYTF. The variable domain in full, with the rest retrieved from reference TRBV5-1 and TRBJ1-2, is KAGVTQTPRYLIKTRGQQVTLSCSPISGHRSVSWYQQTPGQGLQFLFEYFSETQRNKGNFPGRFSGRQFSNSRSEMNVSTLELGDSALYLCASSLSGGEAGYTFGSGTRLTVV.

This clonotype was detected ten times or more. The rearrangement joins TRBV5-1 to TRBJ1-2; weak D call: TRBD1 (5 bases). Germline-derived CDR1 and CDR2 are SGHRS and YFSETQ. The V and J ends lost 5 bases and 5 bases respectively, with 16 bases between them. This CDR3 spans 14 amino acids. The CDR3 region is CASSLATGTYGYTF. CDR3 nucleotides: TGCGCCAGCAGTCTGGCCACCGGGACGTATGGCTACACCTTC. Drawing the rest from reference TRBV5-1 and TRBJ1-2, the complete variable domain is KAGVTQTPRYLIKTRGQQVTLSCSPISGHRSVSWYQQTPGQGLQFLFEYFSETQRNKGNFPGRFSGRQFSNSRSEMNVSTLELGDSALYLCASSLATGTYGYTFGSGTRLTVV.